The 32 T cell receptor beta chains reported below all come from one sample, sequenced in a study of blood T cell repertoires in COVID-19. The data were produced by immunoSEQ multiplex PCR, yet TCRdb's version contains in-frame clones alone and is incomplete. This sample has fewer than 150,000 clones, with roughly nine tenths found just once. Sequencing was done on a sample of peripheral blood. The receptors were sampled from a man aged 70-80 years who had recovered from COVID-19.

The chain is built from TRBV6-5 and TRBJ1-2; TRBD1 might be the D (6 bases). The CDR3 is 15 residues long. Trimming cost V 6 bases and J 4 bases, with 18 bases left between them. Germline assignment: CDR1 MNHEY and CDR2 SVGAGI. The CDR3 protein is CASRVPTGTAYGYTF. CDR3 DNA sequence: TGTGCCAGCAGGGTCCCGACAGGTACCGCCTATGGCTACACCTTC.

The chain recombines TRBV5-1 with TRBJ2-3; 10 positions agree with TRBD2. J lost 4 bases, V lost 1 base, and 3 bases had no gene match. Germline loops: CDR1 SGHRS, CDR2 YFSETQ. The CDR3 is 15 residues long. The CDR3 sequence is CASSLSSGSADTQYF. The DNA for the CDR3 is TGCGCCAGCAGCTTGTCTAGCGGGAGCGCAGATACGCAGTATTTT. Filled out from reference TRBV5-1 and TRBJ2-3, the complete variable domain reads KAGVTQTPRYLIKTRGQQVTLSCSPISGHRSVSWYQQTPGQGLQFLFEYFSETQRNKGNFPGRFSGRQFSNSRSEMNVSTLELGDSALYLCASSLSSGSADTQYFGPGTRLTVL.

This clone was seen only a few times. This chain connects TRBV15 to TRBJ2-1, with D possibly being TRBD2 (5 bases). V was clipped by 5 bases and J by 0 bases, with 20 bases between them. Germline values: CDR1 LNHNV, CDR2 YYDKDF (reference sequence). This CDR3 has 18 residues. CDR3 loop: CATSGWGQRTDSYNEQFF. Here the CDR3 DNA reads TGTGCCACCAGCGGTTGGGGTCAGCGGACTGACTCCTACAATGAGCAGTTCTTC. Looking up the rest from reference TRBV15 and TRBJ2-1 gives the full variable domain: DAMVIQNPRYQVTQFGKPVTLSCSQTLNHNVMYWYQQKSSQAPKLLFHYYDKDFNNEADTPDNFQSRRPNTSFCFLDIRSPGLGDTAMYLCATSGWGQRTDSYNEQFFGPGTRLTVL.

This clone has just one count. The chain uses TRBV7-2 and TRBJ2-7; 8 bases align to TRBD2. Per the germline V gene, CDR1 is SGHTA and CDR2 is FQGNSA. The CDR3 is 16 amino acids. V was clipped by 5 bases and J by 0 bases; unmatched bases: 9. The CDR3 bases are TGTGCCAGCAGCCCCCATGCGAGCGGGAGCTCCTACGAGCAGTACTTC. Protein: CASSPHASGSSYEQYF.

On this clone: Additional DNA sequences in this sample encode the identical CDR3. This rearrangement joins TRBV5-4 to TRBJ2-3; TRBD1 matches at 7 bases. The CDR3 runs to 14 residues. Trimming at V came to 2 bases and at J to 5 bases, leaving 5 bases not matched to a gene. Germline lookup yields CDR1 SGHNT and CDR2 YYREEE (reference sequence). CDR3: CASSLGQVGDTQYF. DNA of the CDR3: TGTGCCAGCAGCTTAGGACAGGTGGGAGATACGCAGTATTTT.

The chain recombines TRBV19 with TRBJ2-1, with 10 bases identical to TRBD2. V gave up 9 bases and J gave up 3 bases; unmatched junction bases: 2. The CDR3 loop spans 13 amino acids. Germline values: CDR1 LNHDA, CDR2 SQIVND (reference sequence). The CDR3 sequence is CASSGRVYNEQFF. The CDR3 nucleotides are TGTGCCAGCAGCGGGAGGGTCTACAATGAGCAGTTCTTC.

In DNA, the CDR3 is TGTGCCAGCAGCTCCGCCCCGGACAGGGAGCACAATGAGCAGTTCTTC. Translating gives CASSSAPDREHNEQFF. The chain is built from TRBV11-3 and TRBJ2-1; 8 nucleotides line up with TRBD1. The germline V gene has CDR1 SGHNT and CDR2 YENEEA. The CDR3 is 16 amino acids. After removal of 4 bases from V and 5 bases from J, the junction contained 10 bases not matched to a gene.

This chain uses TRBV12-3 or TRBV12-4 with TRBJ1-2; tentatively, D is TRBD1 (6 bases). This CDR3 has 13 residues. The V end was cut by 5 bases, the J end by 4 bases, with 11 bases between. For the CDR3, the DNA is TGTGCCAGCAGTGCGGACAGTGTCTATGGCTACACCTTC. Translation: CASSADSVYGYTF.

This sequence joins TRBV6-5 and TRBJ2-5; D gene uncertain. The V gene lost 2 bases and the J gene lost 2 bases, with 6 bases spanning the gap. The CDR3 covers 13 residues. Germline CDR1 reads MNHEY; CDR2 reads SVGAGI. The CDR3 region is CASSYQRQETQYF. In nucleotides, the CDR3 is TGTGCCAGCAGTTACCAGCGTCAAGAGACCCAGTACTTC.

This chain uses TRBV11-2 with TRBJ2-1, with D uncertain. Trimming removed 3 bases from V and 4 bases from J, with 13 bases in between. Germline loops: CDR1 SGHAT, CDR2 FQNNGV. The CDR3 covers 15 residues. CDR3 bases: TGTGCCAGCAGCTTCGCTCCAGGCGAGTACAATGAGCAGTTCTTC. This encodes CASSFAPGEYNEQFF.

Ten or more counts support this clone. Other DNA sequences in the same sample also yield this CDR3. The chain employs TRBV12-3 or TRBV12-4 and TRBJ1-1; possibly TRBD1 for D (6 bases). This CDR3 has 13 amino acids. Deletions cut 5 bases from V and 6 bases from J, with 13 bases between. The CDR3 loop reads CASSGQIESEAFF. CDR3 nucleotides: TGTGCCAGCAGTGGACAGATAGAGTCTGAAGCTTTCTTT.

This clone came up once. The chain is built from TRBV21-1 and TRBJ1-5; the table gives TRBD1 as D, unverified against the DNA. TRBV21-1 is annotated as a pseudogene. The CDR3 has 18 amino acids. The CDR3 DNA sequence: TGTGCCAGCAGCAAACGAGGTTGGTGTACAGGGAGTAAACAGCCCCAGCATTTT. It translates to CASSKRGWCTGSKQPQHF.

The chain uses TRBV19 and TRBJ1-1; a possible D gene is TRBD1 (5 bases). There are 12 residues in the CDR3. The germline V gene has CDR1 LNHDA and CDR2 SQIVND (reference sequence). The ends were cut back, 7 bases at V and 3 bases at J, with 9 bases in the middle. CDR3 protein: CASTSGYTEAFF. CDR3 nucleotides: TGTGCCAGTACCTCAGGGTACACTGAAGCTTTCTTT. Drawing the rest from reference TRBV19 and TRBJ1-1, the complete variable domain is DGGITQSPKYLFRKEGQNVTLSCEQNLNHDAMYWYRQDPGQGLRLIYYSQIVNDFQKGDIAEGYSVSREKKESFPLTVTSAQKNPTAFYLCASTSGYTEAFFGQGTRLTVV.

The CDR3 DNA reads TGTGCCACCCGGGGACAGGGATCCGGGGAGCTGTTTTTT. This encodes CATRGQGSGELFF. The chain recombines TRBV10-3 with TRBJ2-2; TRBD1 agrees at 9 bases. CDR1 and CDR2 (germline): ENHRY, SYGVKD. The CDR3 has 13 residues. J was trimmed by 6 bases and V by 10 bases; bases with no gene match: 6.

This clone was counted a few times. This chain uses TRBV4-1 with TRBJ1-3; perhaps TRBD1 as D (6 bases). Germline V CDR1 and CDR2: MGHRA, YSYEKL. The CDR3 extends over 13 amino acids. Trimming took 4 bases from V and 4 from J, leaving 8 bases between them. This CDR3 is CASSPGQGNTIYF. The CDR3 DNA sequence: TGCGCCAGCAGCCCTGGACAGGGAAACACCATATATTTT.

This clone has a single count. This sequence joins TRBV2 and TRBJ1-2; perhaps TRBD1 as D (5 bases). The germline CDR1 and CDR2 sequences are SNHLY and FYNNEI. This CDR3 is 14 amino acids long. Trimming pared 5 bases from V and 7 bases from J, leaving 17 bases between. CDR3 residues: CASSNFATDTGYTF. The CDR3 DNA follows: TGTGCCAGCAGTAACTTTGCGACAGATACTGGCTACACCTTC.

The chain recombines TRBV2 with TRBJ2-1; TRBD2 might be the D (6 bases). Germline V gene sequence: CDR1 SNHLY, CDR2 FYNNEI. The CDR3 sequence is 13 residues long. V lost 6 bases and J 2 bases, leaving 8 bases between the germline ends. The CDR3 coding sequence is TGTGCCAGCAGGGGGACTCCCTACAATGAGCAGTTCTTC. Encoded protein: CASRGTPYNEQFF.

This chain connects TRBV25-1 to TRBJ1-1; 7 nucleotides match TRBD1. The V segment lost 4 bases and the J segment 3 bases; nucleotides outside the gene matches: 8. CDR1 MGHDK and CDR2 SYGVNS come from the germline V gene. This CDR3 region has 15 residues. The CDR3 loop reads CASSVITGADTEAFF. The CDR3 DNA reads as TGTGCCAGCAGTGTCATCACAGGGGCGGACACTGAAGCTTTCTTT.

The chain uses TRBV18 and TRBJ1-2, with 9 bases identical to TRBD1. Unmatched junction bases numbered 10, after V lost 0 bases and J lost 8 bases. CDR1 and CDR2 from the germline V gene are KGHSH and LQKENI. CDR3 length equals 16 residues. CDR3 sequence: CASSPPGQGLGRGYTF. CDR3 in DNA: TGTGCCAGCTCACCACCGGGACAGGGCTTGGGGAGAGGCTACACCTTC.

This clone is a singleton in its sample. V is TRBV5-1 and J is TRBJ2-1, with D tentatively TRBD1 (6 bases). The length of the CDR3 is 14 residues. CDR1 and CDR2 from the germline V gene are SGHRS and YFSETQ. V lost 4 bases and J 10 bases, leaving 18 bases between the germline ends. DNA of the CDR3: TGCGCCAGCAGCGGACTTGGTGGGGGCAGGGAGCAGTTCTTC. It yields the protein CASSGLGGGREQFF.

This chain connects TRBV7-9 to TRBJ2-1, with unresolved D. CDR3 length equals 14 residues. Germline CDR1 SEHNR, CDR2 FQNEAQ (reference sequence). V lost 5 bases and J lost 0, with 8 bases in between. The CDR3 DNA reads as TGTGCCAGCAGCCCACGGAGCTCCTACAATGAGCAGTTCTTC. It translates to CASSPRSSYNEQFF.

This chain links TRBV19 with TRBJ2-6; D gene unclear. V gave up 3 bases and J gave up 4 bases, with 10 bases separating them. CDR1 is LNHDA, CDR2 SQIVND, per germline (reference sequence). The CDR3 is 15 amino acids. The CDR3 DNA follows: TGTGCCAGTAGTATTACCCAGGTAGGGGCCAACGTCCTGACTTTC. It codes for CASSITQVGANVLTF.

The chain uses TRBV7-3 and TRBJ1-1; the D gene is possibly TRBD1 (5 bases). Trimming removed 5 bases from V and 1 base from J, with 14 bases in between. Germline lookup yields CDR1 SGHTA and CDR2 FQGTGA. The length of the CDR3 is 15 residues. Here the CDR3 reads CASSPHPGQNTEAFF. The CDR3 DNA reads TGTGCCAGCAGCCCCCACCCTGGACAGAACACTGAAGCTTTCTTT.

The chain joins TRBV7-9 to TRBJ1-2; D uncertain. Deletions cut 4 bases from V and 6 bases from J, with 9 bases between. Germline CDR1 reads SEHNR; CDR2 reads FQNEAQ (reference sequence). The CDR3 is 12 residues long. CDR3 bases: TGTGCCAGCAGCTCCGACAATGATGGCTACACCTTC. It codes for CASSSDNDGYTF.

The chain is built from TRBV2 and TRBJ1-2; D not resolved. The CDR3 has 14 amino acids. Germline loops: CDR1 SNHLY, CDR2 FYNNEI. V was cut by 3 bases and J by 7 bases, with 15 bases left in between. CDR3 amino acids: CASSDGEPRVGYTF. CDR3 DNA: TGTGCCAGCAGTGACGGGGAGCCGAGAGTTGGCTACACCTTC.

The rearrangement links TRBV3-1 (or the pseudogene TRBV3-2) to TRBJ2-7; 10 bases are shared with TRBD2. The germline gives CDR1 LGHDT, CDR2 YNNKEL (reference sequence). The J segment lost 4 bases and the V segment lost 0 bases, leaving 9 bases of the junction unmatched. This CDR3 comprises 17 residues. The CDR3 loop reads CASSQEGWLAGAYEQYF. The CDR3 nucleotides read TGTGCCAGCAGCCAAGAGGGGTGGCTAGCGGGAGCGTACGAGCAGTACTTC.

This CDR3 reads CASRQQGDYGYTF. The CDR3 nucleotides read TGTGCCAGCAGGCAGCAGGGGGACTATGGCTACACCTTC. The rearrangement uses TRBV28 and TRBJ1-2; 7 nucleotides match TRBD1. This CDR3 has 13 amino acids. The V gene's germline CDR1 is MDHEN and CDR2 SYDVKM. Losses at the gene ends were 6 bases for V and 3 bases for J; bases not matched to a gene: 4.

The CDR3 protein is CASSPRAGNTIYF. DNA for the CDR3: TGTGCCAGCTCACCACGGGCGGGAAACACCATATATTTT. The chain combines TRBV18 with TRBJ1-3; unclear D gene. The germline CDR1 and CDR2 sequences are KGHSH and LQKENI. The CDR3 extends over 13 amino acids. Trimming cost V 1 base and J 4 bases, with 5 bases left between them.

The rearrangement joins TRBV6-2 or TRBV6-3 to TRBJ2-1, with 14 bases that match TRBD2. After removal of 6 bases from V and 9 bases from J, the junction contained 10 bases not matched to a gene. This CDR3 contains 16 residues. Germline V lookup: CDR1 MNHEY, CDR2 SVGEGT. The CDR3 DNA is TGTGCCAGCAGCGTCGGGACTAGCGGGAGACTTGGTGAGCAGTTCTTC. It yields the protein CASSVGTSGRLGEQFF.

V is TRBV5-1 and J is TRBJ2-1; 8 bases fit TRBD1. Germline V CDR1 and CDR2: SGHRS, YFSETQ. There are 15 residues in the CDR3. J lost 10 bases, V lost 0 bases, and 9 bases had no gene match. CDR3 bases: TGCGCCAGCAGCTTGGAGGACAGGGCTCATAACGAGCAGTTCTTC. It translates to CASSLEDRAHNEQFF.

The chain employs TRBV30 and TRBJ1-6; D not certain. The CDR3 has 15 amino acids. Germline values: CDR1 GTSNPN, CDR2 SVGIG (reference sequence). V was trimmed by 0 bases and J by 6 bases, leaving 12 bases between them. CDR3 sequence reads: CAWSVAGKSNSPLHF. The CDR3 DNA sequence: TGTGCCTGGAGTGTCGCCGGGAAAAGTAATTCACCCCTCCACTTT.

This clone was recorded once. Here the CDR3 DNA reads TGCAGTGCTAGTCCCCCCCGGACTAGCCTTAGCTATGAGCAGTTCTTC. Translated: CSASPPRTSLSYEQFF. V gene TRBV20-1 combines with J gene TRBJ2-1; 8 bases align to TRBD2. V lost 3 bases to trimming and J lost 8 bases; unmatched junction nucleotides: 15. Germline V CDR1 and CDR2: DFQATT, SNEGSKA (reference sequence). The CDR3 is 16 residues long.